This passage covers 22 T cell receptor beta chains from one sample sequenced in a study of response to subunit inactivated influenza vaccine. TCRdb passed the RT-PCR reads through MiXCR, listing each CDR3 protein once. Of approximately 570,000 distinct CDR3 sequences listed, about 7.6% are singletons. The sequences come from PBMCs from blood, collected about 24 months after vaccination. These receptors originate from a man between 50 and 69 years old who received an inactivated influenza vaccine.

The chain combines TRBV3-1 with TRBJ2-1; 10 nucleotides line up with TRBD2. The CDR3 runs 15 residues. With 2 bases clipped from V and 6 bases from J, the junction kept 4 bases outside the gene matches. Germline V gene sequence: CDR1 LGHDT, CDR2 YNNKEL (reference sequence). For the CDR3, the DNA is TGTGCCAGCAGCCAACTAGCGGGAGACACCAATGAGCAGTTCTTC. It yields the protein CASSQLAGDTNEQFF.

This clonotype has just a few counts. This chain connects TRBV12-3 or TRBV12-4 to TRBJ2-3, with a weak D call TRBD1 (7 bases). There are 15 residues in the CDR3. Trimming left V 6 bases short and J 3 bases short, with 16 bases between. CDR3 nucleotide sequence: TGTGCCAGCAGCAAACAGGGGAGGAGGACAGATACGCAGTATTTT. Translated, it gives CASSKQGRRTDTQYF.

This clonotype appeared many times. This rearrangement joins TRBV11-2 to TRBJ2-1; maybe TRBD1 (5 bases). The CDR3 is 12 residues long. Looked up from germline, CDR1 is SGHAT and CDR2 is FQNNGV. V lost 6 bases to trimming and J lost 9 bases, with 12 bases between them. The CDR3 region is CASRFSRGEQFF. Here the CDR3 DNA reads TGTGCCAGCAGGTTTTCAAGGGGTGAGCAGTTCTTC. Using reference TRBV11-2 and TRBJ2-1 for the parts outside the CDR3, the full variable domain is EAGVAQSPRYKIIEKRQSVAFWCNPISGHATLYWYQQILGQGPKLLIQFQNNGVVDDSQLPKDRFSAERLKGVDSTLKIQPAKLEDSAVYLCASRFSRGEQFFGPGTRLTVL.

In this sample, this clonotype turned up a few times. V gene TRBV7-9 combines with J gene TRBJ2-5; TRBD2 is a possible D gene (5 bases). The V gene's germline CDR1 is SEHNR and CDR2 FQNEAQ (reference sequence). The CDR3 covers 14 residues. The ends were cut back, 2 bases at V and 5 bases at J, with 12 bases in the middle. The CDR3 coding sequence is TGTGCCAGCAGCTTAAGTCTAGCTCAGGAGACCCAGTACTTC. It specifies CASSLSLAQETQYF.

This clonotype was counted many times. The chain employs TRBV4-1 and TRBJ1-1, with D maybe TRBD1 (6 bases). Trimming shortened V by 1 base and J by 2 bases, and 14 bases separated the two germline ends. The CDR3 loop spans 16 amino acids. The germline V gene has CDR1 MGHRA and CDR2 YSYEKL. In DNA form, the CDR3 reads TGCGCCAGCAGCCAAGGAGGGGGGTTCTTAAACACTGAAGCTTTCTTT. Its protein is CASSQGGGFLNTEAFF.

This clonotype was seen ten or more times. The rearrangement uses TRBV18 and TRBJ2-5; D is unclear. V was trimmed by 2 bases and J by 4 bases, leaving 8 bases between them. CDR1 and CDR2 (germline): KGHSH, LQKENI. The CDR3 consists of 13 residues. In DNA, the CDR3 is TGTGCCAGCTCACCAGGGCCAGCAGAGACCCAGTACTTC. Encoded protein: CASSPGPAETQYF. The full variable domain, its missing parts supplied by reference TRBV18 and TRBJ2-5, is NAGVMQNPRHLVRRRGQEARLRCSPMKGHSHVYWYRQLPEEGLKFMVYLQKENIIDESGMPKERFSAEFPKEGPSILRIQQVVRGDSAAYFCASSPGPAETQYFGPGTRLLVL.

This clonotype has more than one count but fewer than ten. This chain's CDR3 is CASSLKRGGGDTQYF. As DNA, the CDR3 is TGTGCCAGCAGCTTGAAGCGGGGGGGCGGCGATACGCAGTATTTT. This chain joins TRBV5-6 and TRBJ2-3; 10 nucleotides align to TRBD2. The V segment lost 1 base and the J segment 6 bases; nucleotides outside the gene matches: 5. The V gene's germline CDR1 is SGHDT and CDR2 YYEEEE. The CDR3 is 15 amino acids. The whole variable domain, filled in from reference TRBV5-6 and TRBJ2-3, reads DAGVTQSPTHLIKTRGQQVTLRCSPKSGHDTVSWYQQALGQGPQFIFQYYEEEERQRGNFPDRFSGHQFPNYSSELNVNALLLGDSALYLCASSLKRGGGDTQYFGPGTRLTVL.

This sequence joins TRBV6-2 or TRBV6-3 and TRBJ2-3; D gene unclear. The V end lost 3 bases, the J end lost 5 bases, and 6 bases lay between the germline ends. The germline V gene encodes CDR1 MNHEY and CDR2 SVGEGT. The CDR3 covers 12 residues. The chain's CDR3 is CASSYRGDTQYF. CDR3 coding DNA: TGTGCCAGCAGTTATCGCGGAGATACGCAGTATTTT.

This clonotype was observed many times. The rearrangement joins TRBV29-1 to TRBJ2-7; D gene ambiguous. Trimming shortened V by 6 bases and J by 4 bases, and 16 bases separated the two germline ends. Germline V lookup: CDR1 SQVTM, CDR2 ANQGSEA. The CDR3 extends over 13 amino acids. Here the CDR3 reads CSVSRSAYYEQYF. The CDR3 DNA follows: TGCAGCGTGAGCCGAAGCGCCTATTACGAGCAGTACTTC.

The J gene is TRBJ1-1, the V gene TRBV7-2; the D is unclear. The germline V and J ends were trimmed by 3 bases and 1 base, with 6 bases remaining between them. The germline V gene has CDR1 SGHTA and CDR2 FQGNSA. The CDR3 runs 13 residues. The DNA for the CDR3 is TGTGCCAGCAGCTTTCATCAGAACACTGAAGCTTTCTTT. The encoded protein is CASSFHQNTEAFF.

This chain joins TRBV30 and TRBJ2-1, with 13 bases fitting TRBD2. This CDR3 has 17 amino acids. The J segment lost 1 base and the V segment lost 8 bases, leaving 11 bases of the junction unmatched. CDR1 and CDR2 (germline): GTSNPN, SVGIG (reference sequence). Here the CDR3 DNA reads TGTGCCAAGGGGTCGACTAGCGGGAGGTCTTCCTACAATGAGCAGTTCTTC. Translation gives CAKGSTSGRSSYNEQFF.

This clonotype was seen only a few times. The V gene is TRBV5-1, the J gene TRBJ1-1; D call uncertain. The CDR3 consists of 15 residues. From germline, CDR1 is SGHRS and CDR2 YFSETQ. The V gene lost 4 bases and the J gene lost 2 bases, with 15 bases spanning the gap. The CDR3 coding sequence is TGCGCCAGCAGCCCGGCCCGGCACACTAACACTGAAGCTTTCTTT. Protein: CASSPARHTNTEAFF.

This clonotype was observed a handful of times. This chain connects TRBV7-9 to TRBJ2-1, with TRBD1 matching 10 bases. Trimming cost V 5 bases and J 14 bases; bases outside gene matches: 9. This CDR3 has 13 residues. In germline, CDR1 is SEHNR, CDR2 FQNEAQ (reference sequence). Here the CDR3 DNA reads TGTGCCAGCAGCCGGGACAGGGGTGGTGTCGAGTTCTTC. Protein: CASSRDRGGVEFF.

There are many counts of this clonotype. The chain joins TRBV12-3 or TRBV12-4 to TRBJ1-5; D unresolved. The CDR3 contains 16 residues. The ends were cut back, 3 bases at V and 2 bases at J, with 14 bases in the middle. The CDR3 DNA follows: TGTGCCAGCAGTTTGGGTCGAGGGTGGGGCAATCAGCCCCAGCATTTT. It codes for CASSLGRGWGNQPQHF.

V usage is TRBV30 and J usage is TRBJ1-5; TRBD1 agrees at 7 bases. V gave up 2 bases and J gave up 7 bases; unmatched junction bases: 5. The germline CDR1 and CDR2 sequences are GTSNPN and SVGIG (reference sequence). This CDR3 comprises 13 residues. The CDR3 loop reads CAWSRQGYQPQHF. CDR3 DNA: TGTGCCTGGAGTCGACAGGGATACCAGCCCCAGCATTTT.

This chain connects TRBV15 to TRBJ2-1; perhaps TRBD1 as D (6 bases). In germline, CDR1 is LNHNV, CDR2 YYDKDF (reference sequence). This CDR3 is 16 amino acids long. V lost 2 bases and J 7 bases, leaving 18 bases between the germline ends. CDR3 in amino acids: CATSRPGTRLGNEQFF. The CDR3 nucleotides read TGTGCCACCAGCAGACCGGGGACAAGGCTTGGGAATGAGCAGTTCTTC.

This chain joins TRBV12-3 or TRBV12-4 and TRBJ2-3, with 9 bases that match TRBD2. The length of the CDR3 is 16 residues. V dropped 4 bases and J dropped 6; count of bases not matched to a gene: 11. The CDR3 reads CASSSPWREGHDTQYF. The CDR3 DNA follows: TGTGCCAGCAGTTCTCCCTGGCGGGAGGGCCATGATACGCAGTATTTT.

This chain joins TRBV5-1 and TRBJ2-3; D possibly corresponds to TRBD1 (6 bases). The V gene's germline CDR1 is SGHRS and CDR2 YFSETQ. V lost 0 bases to trimming and J lost 4 bases, with 21 bases between them. CDR3 size: 18 residues. The CDR3 region is CASSLDFGTIGSPDTQYF. For the CDR3, the DNA is TGCGCCAGCAGCTTGGATTTCGGGACAATAGGATCCCCAGATACGCAGTATTTT. Combining the CDR3 with reference TRBV5-1 and TRBJ2-3 gives the whole variable domain KAGVTQTPRYLIKTRGQQVTLSCSPISGHRSVSWYQQTPGQGLQFLFEYFSETQRNKGNFPGRFSGRQFSNSRSEMNVSTLELGDSALYLCASSLDFGTIGSPDTQYFGPGTRLTVL.

This clonotype has a count of ten or more. This chain uses TRBV7-9 with TRBJ1-1; the match to TRBD1 covers 8 bases. CDR3 length: 18 amino acids. Germline V gives CDR1 SEHNR, CDR2 FQNEAQ (reference sequence). Trimming took 5 bases from V and 0 from J; bases not matched to a gene: 14. DNA for the CDR3: TGTGCCAGCAGCCCACCAGACAGGGGACCAAAGATGAACACTGAAGCTTTCTTT. It specifies CASSPPDRGPKMNTEAFF.

At least ten counts were recorded for this clonotype. The chain joins TRBV4-2 to TRBJ1-2, with TRBD1 as a possible D gene (5 bases). Trimming left V 0 bases short and J 7 bases short, with 6 bases between. Germline-derived CDR1 and CDR2 are LGHNA and YNFKEQ. There are 12 residues in the CDR3. CDR3 sequence reads: CASSQEGVGYTF. The CDR3 DNA follows: TGTGCCAGCAGCCAAGAAGGGGTTGGCTACACCTTC.

This clonotype appeared a few times. V is TRBV20-1 and J is TRBJ2-3, with 9 bases aligning to TRBD2. V dropped 4 bases and J dropped 2; count of bases not matched to a gene: 7. This CDR3 is built from 15 residues. Germline CDR1 and CDR2: DFQATT and SNEGSKA (reference sequence). DNA of the CDR3: TGCAGTGCTAATTACGGACTAGCGCACACAGATACGCAGTATTTT. Translated: CSANYGLAHTDTQYF.

A few counts support this clonotype. The chain employs TRBV11-2 and TRBJ1-2; no firm D call. The V gene's germline CDR1 is SGHAT and CDR2 FQNNGV. The CDR3 totals 11 residues. Deletions cut 1 base from V and 8 bases from J, with 5 bases between. The CDR3 sequence: CASSLVSGYTF. The CDR3 DNA reads as TGTGCCAGCAGCTTAGTTTCCGGCTACACCTTC.